This T cell receptor beta chain was recovered during a study of cytomegalovirus exposure and HLA in healthy donors. Study-wide points: A later analysis reportedly identified an Asian-associated ancestry cluster as carrying fewer N-insertions than the approximately 670-donor mean.

It was with 60 Vbeta and 13 Jbeta primers that the PCR ran. Study processing details: Later reanalysis found about 80 million unique TCR beta chains, around 10 million of them shared. The table came from immunoSEQ multiplex PCR; TCRdb's copy has only in-frame clones and leaves some out. For V, J and clone size, that table is used; D and trimming come from the DNA. The table has approximately 100,000 clones, approximately 70% seen once. This CDR3 is 13 amino acids long. As to this clone: As yet, its antigen is unknown.

The sample taken for sequencing was PBMCs. The J gene is TRBJ1-6, the V gene TRBV21-1. TRBV21-1 is labeled a pseudogene. The TCR was taken from a woman aged 70-85 years in good health and CMV-seropositive. The CDR3 is CARAGRNNSPLHF. CDR3 bases: TGTGCCCGGGCAGGGAGGAATAATTCACCCCTCCACTTT.